The 26 T cell receptor beta chains listed next were all sequenced from one sample in a study of T-cell reconstitution after alpha-beta-depleted transplantation in children. The library targeted TCRbeta and was prepared with unique molecular identifiers. TCRdb ran MiXCR on the PCR reads and lists one entry per CDR3 protein. This table holds approximately 500,000 distinct CDR3 sequences, roughly a tenth found once. The sample in question was PBMCs, obtained before TCRalphabeta/CD19-depleted stem cell transplant. These receptor sequences come from a child aged 2-15 years with inherited bone marrow failure, due to receive a stem cell transplant.

This clonotype was seen at least ten times. The CDR3 spells CASSLRPAVGNEQFF. For the CDR3, the DNA is TGCGCCAGCAGCTTGAGACCAGCGGTGGGGAATGAGCAGTTCTTC. This sequence joins TRBV5-1 and TRBJ2-1; perhaps TRBD2 as D (5 bases). V lost 1 base to trimming and J lost 7 bases, with 15 bases between them. The CDR3 is made up of 15 amino acids. Germline lookup yields CDR1 SGHRS and CDR2 YFSETQ.

This clonotype was found many times. In nucleotides, the CDR3 is TGTGCCAGCAGCTCCCGGACTGATCAGCCCCAGCATTTT. Translated: CASSSRTDQPQHF. The genes are TRBV7-9 and TRBJ1-5; D gene unclear. The CDR3 length is 13 residues. The V gene's germline CDR1 is SEHNR and CDR2 FQNEAQ (reference sequence). Trimming removed 4 bases at V and 5 bases at J, with 9 bases between.

The chain couples TRBV5-4 to TRBJ1-2; 7 nucleotides match TRBD1. Germline lookup yields CDR1 SGHNT and CDR2 YYREEE (reference sequence). This CDR3 spans 15 amino acids. The trim removed 4 bases at V and 4 bases at J, leaving 10 bases unmatched. DNA for the CDR3: TGTGCCAGCAGCATCTGGGACAGCGAAGGCTATGGCTACACCTTC. This encodes CASSIWDSEGYGYTF.

This clonotype was seen repeatedly, ten times or more. The chain links TRBV6-2 or TRBV6-3 to TRBJ2-7; possible D gene TRBD1, 5 bases. Trimming cost V 5 bases and J 4 bases, with 9 bases left between them. CDR3 length equals 12 residues. Germline values: CDR1 MNHEY, CDR2 SVGEGT. CDR3 in DNA: TGTGCCAGCAGTACGCCAGGGTACGAGCAGTACTTC. It codes for CASSTPGYEQYF.

In this sample, this clonotype turned up many times. This chain uses TRBV5-6 with TRBJ2-5, with 11 bases aligning to TRBD2. The CDR3 contains 15 residues. The trim removed 4 bases at V and 8 bases at J, leaving 10 bases unmatched. Germline CDR1 and CDR2: SGHDT and YYEEEE. Here the CDR3 reads CASSAGTSGFHTQYF. The CDR3 DNA reads TGTGCCAGCAGCGCGGGGACTAGCGGTTTTCATACCCAGTACTTC.

This clonotype was picked up many times. This rearrangement joins TRBV27 to TRBJ2-3; 9 nucleotides line up with TRBD2. The V and J ends lost 3 bases and 5 bases, in that order; junction bases with no gene match: 18. CDR1 and CDR2 (germline): MNHEY, SMNVEV (reference sequence). The CDR3 is 19 residues long. Here the CDR3 reads CASSFSPPWTSDWGDTQYF. The CDR3 coding sequence is TGTGCCAGCAGTTTTTCCCCACCCTGGACTAGCGATTGGGGAGATACGCAGTATTTT.

This clonotype occurred many times. The chain uses TRBV27 and TRBJ1-2; D is unclear. The CDR3 is made up of 13 amino acids. V was clipped by 0 bases and J by 3 bases, with 5 bases between them. Germline V gene sequence: CDR1 MNHEY, CDR2 SMNVEV (reference sequence). CDR3 sequence reads: CASSLSADYGYTF. The DNA for the CDR3 is TGTGCCAGCAGTTTATCGGCGGACTATGGCTACACCTTC.

This clonotype has ten or more counts. This chain connects TRBV12-3 or TRBV12-4 to TRBJ2-2; the match to TRBD2 covers 7 bases. The V and J ends lost 7 bases and 2 bases, in that order; junction bases with no gene match: 10. This CDR3 has 16 residues. The CDR3 is CASNHRLAANTGELFF. The DNA for the CDR3 is TGTGCCAGCAATCACCGCCTAGCGGCCAACACCGGGGAGCTGTTTTTT.

At least ten counts were recorded for this clonotype. This chain links TRBV6-5 with TRBJ1-2, with TRBD1 identical over 10 bases. J was trimmed by 8 bases and V by 4 bases; bases with no gene match: 13. This CDR3 has 16 residues. Per germline, CDR1 MNHEY and CDR2 SVGAGI. The CDR3 DNA is TGTGCCAGCAGTTCAACATATCCGGGACAGGGGATGGGCTACACCTTC. As protein: CASSSTYPGQGMGYTF.

Many counts were recorded for this clonotype. V is TRBV29-1 and J is TRBJ2-3; 9 bases line up with TRBD1. Germline V gene data show CDR1 as SQVTM and CDR2 as ANQGSEA. J gave up 3 bases and V 0 bases, and 7 bases lay outside the gene matches. There are 16 residues in the CDR3. The CDR3 DNA reads TGCAGCGTTGAAGATTATTTGGACAGGGGTACAGATACGCAGTATTTT. As protein: CSVEDYLDRGTDTQYF.

This clonotype was recorded many times. The chain combines TRBV2 with TRBJ2-5, with TRBD2 matching over 16 bases. Losses at the gene ends were 3 bases for V and 1 base for J; bases not matched to a gene: 8. The CDR3 is 19 residues long. The V gene's germline CDR1 is SNHLY and CDR2 FYNNEI. The CDR3 DNA is TGTGCCAGCAGTGAGCTGGGACTAGCGGGAGGGCCCTCCCAAGAGACCCAGTACTTC. This encodes CASSELGLAGGPSQETQYF.

This clonotype was observed at least ten times. The genes are TRBV5-1 and TRBJ1-2; D remains ambiguous. There are 13 residues in the CDR3. V lost 3 bases, J lost 4 bases, and 10 bases lay in between. Germline V gene sequence: CDR1 SGHRS, CDR2 YFSETQ. This chain's CDR3 is CASSYDETYGYTF. The CDR3 DNA reads TGCGCCAGCAGCTATGACGAGACCTATGGCTACACCTTC.

The V call is TRBV18, the J call TRBJ2-7; tentatively, D is TRBD2 (6 bases). Germline lookup yields CDR1 KGHSH and CDR2 LQKENI. Trimming left V 3 bases short and J 5 bases short, with 8 bases between. The CDR3 sequence is 12 residues long. The CDR3 DNA reads TGTGCCAGCTCACCTTCGGGGGACGAGCAGTACTTC. It specifies CASSPSGDEQYF.

The rearrangement links TRBV19 to TRBJ2-5; the D gene could be TRBD1 or TRBD2 (6 bases each). Germline CDR1 and CDR2: LNHDA and SQIVND (reference sequence). This CDR3 spans 14 amino acids. Trimming stripped 3 bases from V and 4 bases from J, with 12 bases between. The DNA of the CDR3 is TGTGCCAGTAGTATTTCCAGGGGAGGAGAGACCCAGTACTTC. Translated, it gives CASSISRGGETQYF. The full variable domain, rest sourced from reference TRBV19 and TRBJ2-5, is DGGITQSPKYLFRKEGQNVTLSCEQNLNHDAMYWYRQDPGQGLRLIYYSQIVNDFQKGDIAEGYSVSREKKESFPLTVTSAQKNPTAFYLCASSISRGGETQYFGPGTRLLVL.

This clonotype was counted many times. The chain carries TRBV30 and TRBJ2-7, with 11 nucleotides matching TRBD1. V shed 3 bases and J 7 bases; nucleotides not matched to a gene: 11. The germline V gene has CDR1 GTSNPN and CDR2 SVGIG (reference sequence). The CDR3 loop spans 15 amino acids. Here the CDR3 reads CAWSLRTGGPSEQYF. CDR3 DNA: TGTGCCTGGAGCCTTCGGACAGGGGGCCCGTCTGAGCAGTACTTC.

This clonotype was recorded once. The J gene is TRBJ1-5, the V gene TRBV4-3; no clear D. Germline CDR1 is LGHNA and CDR2 is YSLEER. This CDR3 has 15 amino acids. V lost 0 bases and J lost 5, with 11 bases in between. CDR3 loop: CASSQDIVRDQPQHF. CDR3 coding DNA: TGCGCCAGCAGCCAAGATATCGTGCGGGATCAGCCCCAGCATTTT.

This rearrangement joins TRBV6-2 or TRBV6-3 to TRBJ2-7; 7 positions match TRBD1. CDR1 is MNHEY, CDR2 SVGEGT, per germline. The CDR3 length is 15 residues. V lost 6 bases, J lost 3 bases, and 11 bases stayed unmatched. The chain's CDR3 is CASSGGTGAFYEQYF. The CDR3 coding sequence is TGTGCCAGCAGCGGAGGTACAGGGGCATTCTACGAGCAGTACTTC.

This clonotype was observed many times. The chain is built from TRBV10-2 and TRBJ2-7; D unclear. The CDR3 has 12 amino acids. In germline, CDR1 is WSHSY, CDR2 SAAADI. The V end lost 0 bases, the J end lost 6 bases, and 6 bases lay between the germline ends. CDR3 sequence reads: CASSESTFEQYF. The DNA of the CDR3 is TGCGCCAGCAGTGAGTCCACATTCGAGCAGTACTTC.

This clonotype showed up many times. The rearrangement joins TRBV11-1 to TRBJ2-3; 9 positions match TRBD2. Germline V gene sequence: CDR1 SGHAT, CDR2 FQDESV (reference sequence). The CDR3 is made up of 20 amino acids. V lost 3 bases, J lost 2 bases, and 18 bases stayed unmatched. The CDR3 region has the DNA TGTGCCAGCAGCTTCCCTTTAGGACTAGCGACCCATAGGGCCACAGATACGCAGTATTTT. Its translation: CASSFPLGLATHRATDTQYF.

The table lists this clonotype with many counts. The chain uses TRBV6-2 or TRBV6-3 and TRBJ2-2; 7 bases fit TRBD2. The trim removed 6 bases at V and 6 bases at J, leaving 7 bases unmatched. The CDR3 is 14 residues long. Germline V lookup: CDR1 MNHEY, CDR2 SVGEGT. DNA for the CDR3: TGTGCCAGCAGCTTGGCGGGAGAGGCCGGGGAGCTGTTTTTT. Its translation is CASSLAGEAGELFF.

The chain carries TRBV28 and TRBJ2-7; 12 positions match TRBD2. Germline assignment: CDR1 MDHEN and CDR2 SYDVKM. V gave up 10 bases and J gave up 4 bases; unmatched junction bases: 11. This CDR3 spans 15 amino acids. CDR3 region: CAITNRLAGAYEQYF. For the CDR3, the DNA is TGTGCCATCACAAATAGACTAGCGGGAGCATACGAGCAGTACTTC.

This clonotype has a count of ten or more. The chain carries TRBV27 and TRBJ1-4; possibly TRBD1 for D (6 bases). This CDR3 region has 15 residues. CDR1 MNHEY and CDR2 SMNVEV come from the germline V gene (reference sequence). Between the trimmed V and J ends, which lost 5 bases and 5 bases, there was a span of 15 bases. The CDR3: CASSPLGGWNEKLFF. CDR3 in DNA: TGTGCCAGCAGTCCCCTGGGGGGCTGGAATGAAAAACTGTTTTTT.

This clonotype was observed many times. The V and J genes are TRBV28 and TRBJ2-1; possibly TRBD1 for D (5 bases). This CDR3 region has 14 residues. Germline values: CDR1 MDHEN, CDR2 SYDVKM. The V gene lost 2 bases and the J gene lost 7 bases, with 12 bases spanning the gap. The CDR3 is CASSLGPQGNEQFF. As DNA, the CDR3 is TGTGCCAGCAGTTTAGGGCCCCAGGGAAATGAGCAGTTCTTC.

This clonotype was seen repeatedly, ten times or more. This chain links TRBV6-2 or TRBV6-3 with TRBJ2-5; no firm D call. Germline CDR1 is MNHEY and CDR2 is SVGEGT. This CDR3 spans 13 amino acids. V lost 6 bases to trimming and J lost 0 bases, with 8 bases between them. The DNA of the CDR3 is TGTGCCAGCAGCTTGTGGCACCAAGAGACCCAGTACTTC. It codes for CASSLWHQETQYF.

This clonotype has a handful of counts. The rearrangement uses TRBV19 and TRBJ2-1; TRBD2 matches 10 bases. Trimming took 6 bases from V and 2 from J; bases not matched to a gene: 4. The CDR3 totals 15 residues. Germline V CDR1 and CDR2: LNHDA, SQIVND (reference sequence). CDR3 sequence (DNA): TGTGCCAGTAGGTTCACTAGCGGGACCTACAATGAGCAGTTCTTC. Its protein product is CASRFTSGTYNEQFF.

V usage is TRBV30 and J usage is TRBJ2-6; 9 bases are a match to TRBD2. There are 19 residues in the CDR3. Looked up from germline, CDR1 is GTSNPN and CDR2 is SVGIG (reference sequence). V lost 0 bases, J lost 4 bases, and 13 bases stayed unmatched. The CDR3: CAWSVWASGTTLGANVLTF. CDR3 sequence (DNA): TGTGCCTGGAGTGTATGGGCTAGCGGGACCACGCTAGGGGCCAACGTCCTGACTTTC.